The sequence of this TCR beta chain was determined in a study of blood T cell repertoires in COVID-19. CDR3 length: 16 residues. V lost 1 base, J lost 0 bases, and 12 bases lay in between. Germline V gene data show CDR1 as SGHTA and CDR2 as FQGNSA. Per the study methods: By means of reference gene primer amplification, nucleated cell counts were estimated. The data were produced by immunoSEQ multiplex PCR, yet TCRdb's version contains in-frame clones alone and is incomplete. The V and J calls and the clone size are those of that table, but D and trimming were determined from the DNA. The sample has hundreds of thousands of clones, approximately 90% seen once. In assigning cohorts, the study relied on participant-reported clinical history.

The source is a woman in her thirties or forties with acute COVID-19. The sequenced material came from PBMCs or T cells enriched from blood (not recorded which). The chain is built from TRBV7-2 and TRBJ1-2; no firm D call. CDR3 protein: CASSLGAPLPNYGYTF. As DNA, the CDR3 is TGTGCCAGCAGCTTAGGGGCTCCCCTCCCTAACTATGGCTACACCTTC.